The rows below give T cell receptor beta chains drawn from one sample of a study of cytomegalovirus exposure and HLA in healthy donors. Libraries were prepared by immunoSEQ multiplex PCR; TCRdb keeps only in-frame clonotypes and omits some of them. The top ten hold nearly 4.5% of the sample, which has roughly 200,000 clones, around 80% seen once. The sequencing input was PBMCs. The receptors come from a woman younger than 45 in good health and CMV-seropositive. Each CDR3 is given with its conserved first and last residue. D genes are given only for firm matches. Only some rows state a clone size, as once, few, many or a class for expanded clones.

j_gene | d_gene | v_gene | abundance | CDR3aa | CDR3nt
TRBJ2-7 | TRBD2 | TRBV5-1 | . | CASSWIYSGLGNTYEQYF | TGCGCCAGCAGCTGGATATACTCGGGACTAGGGAACACCTACGAGCAGTACTTC
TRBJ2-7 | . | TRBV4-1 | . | CASSPGGYEQYF | TGCGCCAGCAGCCCAGGAGGCTACGAGCAGTACTTC
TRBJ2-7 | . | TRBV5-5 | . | CASSFTPESSYEQYF | TGTGCCAGCAGCTTCACGCCGGAGAGCTCCTACGAGCAGTACTTC
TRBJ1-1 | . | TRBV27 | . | CASSLASDSEAFF | TGTGCCAGCAGTTTAGCCTCAGACAGTGAAGCTTTCTTT
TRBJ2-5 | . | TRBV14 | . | CASSQGVQGGETQYF | TGTGCCAGCAGCCAAGGGGTGCAGGGAGGCGAGACCCAGTACTTC
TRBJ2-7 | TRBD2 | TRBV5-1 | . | CASSWLAGEEYEQYF | TGCGCCAGCAGCTGGCTAGCGGGAGAGGAGTACGAGCAGTACTTC
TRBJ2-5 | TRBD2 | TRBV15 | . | CATSSDASGREETQYF | TGTGCCACCAGCAGTGATGCTAGCGGGAGGGAGGAGACCCAGTACTTC
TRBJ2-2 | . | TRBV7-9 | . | CASSLVAGKSGELFF | TGTGCCAGCAGCTTAGTGGCCGGGAAGAGCGGGGAGCTGTTTTTT
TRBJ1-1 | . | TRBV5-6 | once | CASSQAGPTEAFF | TGTGCCAGCAGCCAGGCGGGGCCCACTGAAGCTTTCTTT
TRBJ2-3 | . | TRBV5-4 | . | CASSSTIGLLGDTQYF | TGTGCCAGCAGCTCGACAATAGGCCTTCTGGGAGATACGCAGTATTTT
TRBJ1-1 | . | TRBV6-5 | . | CASSYEGLMNTEAFF | TGTGCCAGCAGTTACGAGGGTTTGATGAACACTGAAGCTTTCTTT
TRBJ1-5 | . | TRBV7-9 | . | CASSLSDGYNQPQHF | TGTGCCAGCAGCCTTAGCGACGGTTACAATCAGCCCCAGCATTTT
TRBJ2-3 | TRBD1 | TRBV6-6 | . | CATPGQGANTQYF | TGTGCCACCCCGGGACAGGGGGCCAATACGCAGTATTTT
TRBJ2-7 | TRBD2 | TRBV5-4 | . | CASRAGLAGATYEQYF | TGTGCCAGCAGGGCGGGACTAGCGGGAGCGACTTATGAGCAGTACTTC
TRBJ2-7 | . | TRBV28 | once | CASSLQQGLSYEQYF | TGTGCCAGCAGTTTACAGCAGGGCCTCTCCTACGAGCAGTACTTC
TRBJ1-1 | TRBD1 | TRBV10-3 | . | CAISPRQGAMNTEAFF | TGTGCCATCAGTCCGAGACAGGGGGCGATGAACACTGAAGCTTTCTTT
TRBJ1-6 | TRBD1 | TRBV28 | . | CASSSGQGRSPLHF | TGTGCCAGCAGTTCCGGACAGGGACGATCACCCCTCCACTTT
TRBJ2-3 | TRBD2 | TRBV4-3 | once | CASSPGAGGATDTQYF | TGCGCCAGCAGCCCAGGGGCCGGGGGGGCCACAGATACGCAGTATTTT
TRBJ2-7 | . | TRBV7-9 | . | CASSNPSSYEQYF | TGTGCCAGCAGCAATCCCAGCTCCTACGAGCAGTACTTC
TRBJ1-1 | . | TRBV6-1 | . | CASSEAPYVYQENTEAFF | TGTGCCAGCAGTGAAGCGCCCTATGTTTATCAGGAGAACACTGAAGCTTTCTTT
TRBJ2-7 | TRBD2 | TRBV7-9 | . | CASSSGTSILEQYF | TGTGCCAGCAGCTCCGGGACTAGTATCCTCGAGCAGTACTTC
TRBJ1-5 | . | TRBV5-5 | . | CASSLKVQDSNQPQHF | TGTGCCAGCAGCCTTAAGGTACAGGATAGCAATCAGCCCCAGCATTTT
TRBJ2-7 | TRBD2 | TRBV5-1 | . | CASSLGPERGDSYEQYF | TGCGCCAGCAGCTTGGGTCCGGAGCGGGGGGACTCCTACGAGCAGTACTTC
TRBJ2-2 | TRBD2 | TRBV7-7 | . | CASSLARLAGDNTGELFF | TGTGCCAGCAGCTTAGCCAGACTAGCGGGAGATAACACCGGGGAGCTGTTTTTT
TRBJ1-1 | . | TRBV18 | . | CASSPIVQGRDTEAFF | TGTGCCAGCTCACCGATCGTACAGGGACGGGACACTGAAGCTTTCTTT
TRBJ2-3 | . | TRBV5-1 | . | CASSAGRGERTDTQYF | TGCGCCAGCAGCGCCGGCAGGGGGGAGCGCACAGATACGCAGTATTTT
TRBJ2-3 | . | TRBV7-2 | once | CASSLTSRDTQYF | TGTGCCAGCAGCTTGACATCAAGAGATACGCAGTATTTT
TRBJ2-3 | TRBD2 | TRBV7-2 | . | CGGPAMREGRTDTQYF | TGTGGAGGCCCAGCCATGCGGGAGGGCCGCACAGATACGCAGTATTTT
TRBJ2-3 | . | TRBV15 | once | CATSRGSGGVVTDTQYF | TGTGCCACCAGCAGAGGTTCGGGGGGCGTTGTCACAGATACGCAGTATTTT
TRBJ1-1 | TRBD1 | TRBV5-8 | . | CASSDGQGAVTEAFF | TGTGCCAGCAGCGACGGACAGGGGGCGGTCACTGAAGCTTTCTTT
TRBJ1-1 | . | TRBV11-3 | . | CASSWTGMNTEAFF | TGTGCCAGCAGCTGGACGGGAATGAACACTGAAGCTTTCTTT
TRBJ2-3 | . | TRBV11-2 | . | CASSLPGDTQYF | TGTGCCAGCAGCTTACCGGGGGATACGCAGTATTTT
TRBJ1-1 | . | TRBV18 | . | CASSPYGGRTEAFF | TGTGCCAGCTCACCATACGGGGGTAGGACTGAAGCTTTCTTT
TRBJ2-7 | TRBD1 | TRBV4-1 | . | CASSYGSGTESSYEQYF | TGCGCCAGCAGCTACGGCTCCGGGACAGAAAGCTCCTACGAGCAGTACTTC
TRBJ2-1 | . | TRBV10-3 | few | CAISEIQGTEQFF | TGTGCCATCAGTGAGATACAGGGTACTGAGCAGTTCTTC
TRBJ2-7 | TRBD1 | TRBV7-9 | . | CASSLRQGEVNEQYF | TGTGCCAGCAGCCTCCGACAGGGGGAGGTCAACGAGCAGTACTTC
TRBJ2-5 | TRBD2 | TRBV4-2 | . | CASSLTGTSGGVSQETQYF | TGTGCCAGCAGCCTTACCGGGACTAGCGGGGGGGTCTCACAAGAGACCCAGTACTTC
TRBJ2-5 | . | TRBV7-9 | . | CASSLTETQETQYF | TGTGCCAGCAGCCTCACAGAGACCCAAGAGACCCAGTACTTC
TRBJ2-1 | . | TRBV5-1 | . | CASSEDTQSSYNEQFF | TGCGCCAGCAGCGAGGACACCCAGAGCTCCTACAATGAGCAGTTCTTC
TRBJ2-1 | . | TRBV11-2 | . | CASTAIPGFNEQFF | TGTGCCAGCACCGCGATCCCCGGTTTCAATGAGCAGTTCTTC
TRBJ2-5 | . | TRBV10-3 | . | CAIKGRGKETQYF | TGTGCCATCAAGGGCCGGGGGAAGGAGACCCAGTACTTC
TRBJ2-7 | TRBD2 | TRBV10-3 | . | CAISALAGGIYEQYF | TGTGCCATCAGCGCACTAGCGGGAGGTATCTACGAGCAGTACTTC
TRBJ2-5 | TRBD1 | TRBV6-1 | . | CASSVGQGPETQYF | TGTGCCAGCAGTGTAGGACAGGGTCCAGAGACCCAGTACTTC
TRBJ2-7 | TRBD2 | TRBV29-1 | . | CSVGGLAGYHEQYF | TGCAGCGTGGGGGGACTAGCGGGATATCACGAGCAGTACTTC
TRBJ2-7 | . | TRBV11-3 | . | CASQIAGDYEQYF | TGTGCCAGCCAAATTGCGGGCGACTACGAGCAGTACTTC
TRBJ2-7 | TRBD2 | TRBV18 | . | CASSPRASGVNEQYF | TGTGCCAGCTCACCGCGGGCTAGCGGGGTGAACGAGCAGTACTTC
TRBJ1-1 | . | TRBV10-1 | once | CASSESAGRAAFF | TGCGCCAGCAGTGAGTCCGCTGGGAGAGCAGCTTTCTTT
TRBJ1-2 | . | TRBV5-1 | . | CASSAGSEAGYTF | TGCGCCAGCAGCGCTGGTTCCGAAGCTGGCTACACCTTC
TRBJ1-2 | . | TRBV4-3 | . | CASSQGLGSNYGYTF | TGCGCCAGCAGCCAAGGGCTGGGCTCCAACTATGGCTACACCTTC
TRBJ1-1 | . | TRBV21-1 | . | CASSKRHLYGRRGPEAFF | TGTGCCAGCAGCAAGAGGCACCTCTACGGTAGGAGGGGGCCTGAAGCTTTCTTT
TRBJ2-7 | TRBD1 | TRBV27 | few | CASSFLDRDSEQYF | TGTGCCAGCAGTTTTTTGGACAGGGATTCCGAGCAGTACTTC
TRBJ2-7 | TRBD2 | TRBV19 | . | CASSGVAGPYEQYF | TGTGCCAGTAGTGGTGTAGCGGGACCCTACGAGCAGTACTTC
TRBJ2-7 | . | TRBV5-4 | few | CASSSSSYEQYF | TGTGCCAGCAGCTCCTCCTCCTACGAGCAGTACTTC
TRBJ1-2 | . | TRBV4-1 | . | CASSQDGARGYTF | TGCGCCAGCAGCCAAGATGGGGCAAGGGGCTACACCTTC
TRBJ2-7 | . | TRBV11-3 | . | CASSPLGSPYEQYF | TGTGCCAGCAGCCCTCTGGGGAGTCCCTACGAGCAGTACTTC
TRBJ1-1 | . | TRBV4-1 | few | CASSQGRGNTEAFF | TGCGCCAGCAGCCAAGGCCGGGGGAACACTGAAGCTTTCTTT
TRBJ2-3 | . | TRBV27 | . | CASSLWTSTDTQYF | TGTGCCAGCAGCTTATGGACTAGCACAGATACGCAGTATTTT